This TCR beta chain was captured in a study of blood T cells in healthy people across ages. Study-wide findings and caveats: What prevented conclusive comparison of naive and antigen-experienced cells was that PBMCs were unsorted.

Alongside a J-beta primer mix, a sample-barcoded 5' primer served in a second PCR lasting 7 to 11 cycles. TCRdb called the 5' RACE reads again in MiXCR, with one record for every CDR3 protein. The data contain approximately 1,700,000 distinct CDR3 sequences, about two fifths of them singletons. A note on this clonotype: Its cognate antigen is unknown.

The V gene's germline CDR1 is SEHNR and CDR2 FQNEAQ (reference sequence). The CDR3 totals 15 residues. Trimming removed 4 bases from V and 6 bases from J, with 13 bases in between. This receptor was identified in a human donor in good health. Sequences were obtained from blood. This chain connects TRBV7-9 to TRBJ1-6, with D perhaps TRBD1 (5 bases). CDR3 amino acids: CASSSQGRFNSPLHF. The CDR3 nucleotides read TGTGCCAGCAGCTCCCAGGGACGGTTTAATTCACCCCTCCACTTT.